A single sample is the source of the 21 T cell receptor beta chains below, sequenced in a study of cytomegalovirus exposure and HLA in healthy donors. Primers for the PCR totalled 60 Vbeta and 13 Jbeta. Clones were sequenced by immunoSEQ multiplex PCR, and TCRdb holds only the in-frame ones, with some missing. This sample has 120,000 or so clones, with over 9.5% found just once. Sequencing was performed on PBMCs. The receptor set was obtained from a woman younger than 30 in good health and CMV-seropositive.

The chain employs TRBV29-1 and TRBJ2-5; 9 nucleotides line up with TRBD2. V lost 4 bases, J lost 5 bases, and 8 bases stayed unmatched. Germline V gives CDR1 SQVTM, CDR2 ANQGSEA. The CDR3 consists of 14 residues. Written as DNA, the CDR3 is TGCAGCGTTGCCCCTTATAGCGGGAGTGAGACCCAGTACTTC. As protein: CSVAPYSGSETQYF.

This clone appeared a few times. The V and J genes are TRBV5-1 and TRBJ2-7, with a possible D match to TRBD2 (7 bases). The germline V gene has CDR1 SGHRS and CDR2 YFSETQ. The CDR3 covers 14 residues. Trimming took off 5 bases at V and 2 bases at J, with 14 bases between the two ends. The CDR3 is CASRGGGATYEQYF. In DNA form, the CDR3 reads TGCGCCAGCAGGGGAGGGGGGGCCACCTACGAGCAGTACTTC. Combining the CDR3 with reference TRBV5-1 and TRBJ2-7 gives the whole variable domain KAGVTQTPRYLIKTRGQQVTLSCSPISGHRSVSWYQQTPGQGLQFLFEYFSETQRNKGNFPGRFSGRQFSNSRSEMNVSTLELGDSALYLCASRGGGATYEQYFGPGTRLTVT.

This chain links TRBV6-5 with TRBJ2-6, with no clear D. The CDR3 has 15 residues. Germline CDR1 is MNHEY and CDR2 is SVGAGI. Trimming stripped 5 bases from V and 0 bases from J, with 8 bases between. The CDR3: CASSTPSSGANVLTF. The CDR3 DNA follows: TGTGCCAGCAGTACACCTAGCTCTGGGGCCAACGTCCTGACTTTC.

There are a few counts of this clone. CDR3 amino acids: CATPTKGARSGNQPQHF. The CDR3 DNA is TGTGCCACACCAACAAAAGGGGCGCGAAGTGGCAATCAGCCCCAGCATTTT. The chain employs TRBV19 and TRBJ1-5; tentatively, D is TRBD1 (5 bases). Germline CDR1 LNHDA, CDR2 SQIVND (reference sequence). The CDR3 has 17 amino acids. The V end was cut by 10 bases, the J end by 2 bases, with 24 bases between. Variable domain in full (rest from reference TRBV19 and TRBJ1-5): DGGITQSPKYLFRKEGQNVTLSCEQNLNHDAMYWYRQDPGQGLRLIYYSQIVNDFQKGDIAEGYSVSREKKESFPLTVTSAQKNPTAFYLCATPTKGARSGNQPQHFGDGTRLSIL.

This clone has just a few counts. Here the CDR3 reads CASSEVAFTDTQYF. The CDR3 DNA reads as TGTGCCAGCAGTGAAGTGGCATTCACAGATACGCAGTATTTT. The chain is built from TRBV2 and TRBJ2-3; D is unclear. Trimming removed 1 base from V and 2 bases from J, with 7 bases in between. The CDR3 length is 14 residues. Per germline, CDR1 SNHLY and CDR2 FYNNEI.

This chain uses TRBV5-1 with TRBJ2-5, with TRBD2 identical over 7 bases. The CDR3 is 16 amino acids. The junction had 13 bases not matched to a gene; V was cut back by 4 bases and J by 4 bases. CDR1 is SGHRS, CDR2 YFSETQ, per germline. For the CDR3, the DNA is TGCGCCAGCAGCCTCCCGATCGCGGGAGTGAGAGAGACCCAGTACTTC. Translating gives CASSLPIAGVRETQYF.

This clone has only a few counts. The V and J genes are TRBV7-3 and TRBJ2-1; 9 nucleotides align to TRBD1. The length of the CDR3 is 15 residues. Germline V CDR1 and CDR2: SGHTA, FQGTGA. V dropped 2 bases and J dropped 8; count of bases not matched to a gene: 7. The DNA for the CDR3 is TGTGCCAGCAGCTTAGAGGGGGGACAGGGCCATGAGCAGTTCTTC. Translated, it gives CASSLEGGQGHEQFF.

The chain couples TRBV10-3 to TRBJ2-7, with D possibly being TRBD1 (6 bases). Looked up from germline, CDR1 is ENHRY and CDR2 is SYGVKD. The CDR3 extends over 13 amino acids. V was cut by 3 bases and J by 4 bases, with 10 bases left in between. CDR3 in DNA: TGTGCCATCAGTGACGGGACACCTTACGAGCAGTACTTC. It specifies CAISDGTPYEQYF.

The chain couples TRBV2 to TRBJ2-7; TRBD2 aligns across 12 bases. J was trimmed by 7 bases and V by 4 bases; bases with no gene match: 5. In germline, CDR1 is SNHLY, CDR2 FYNNEI. The CDR3 contains 14 residues. The CDR3 nucleotides read TGTGCCAGCAGTGTTTTACTAGCGGGAGGTGAGCAGTACTTC. Translating gives CASSVLLAGGEQYF.

The gene calls are TRBV7-3 and TRBJ2-1; TRBD2 aligns across 16 bases. With 0 bases clipped from V and 4 bases from J, the junction kept 9 bases outside the gene matches. This CDR3 region has 20 residues. Germline CDR1 reads SGHTA; CDR2 reads FQGTGA. In DNA form, the CDR3 reads TGTGCCAGCAGCTTAACGGGCCTTGGGACTAGCGGGAGGGTATACAATGAGCAGTTCTTC. It specifies CASSLTGLGTSGRVYNEQFF.

The rearrangement joins TRBV27 to TRBJ2-5; 13 nucleotides line up with TRBD2. The J call is doubtful: the DNA matches TRBJ2-7 better. There are 14 residues in the CDR3. Germline assignment: CDR1 MNHEY and CDR2 SMNVEV (reference sequence). Here the CDR3 DNA reads TGTGCCAGCAGGGGACTAGCGGGAACCTACGAGCAGTACTTC. Translated, it gives CASRGLAGTYEQYF.

This clone appeared a few times. The chain recombines TRBV2 with TRBJ2-7, with D possibly TRBD1 on 6 matching bases. This CDR3 spans 16 amino acids. The germline V gene has CDR1 SNHLY and CDR2 FYNNEI. Trimming pared 5 bases from V and 0 bases from J, leaving 17 bases between. Here the CDR3 DNA reads TGTGCCAGCAGTCGGATACCGGGACATCACTCCTACGAGCAGTACTTC. Its translation is CASSRIPGHHSYEQYF.

The rearrangement uses TRBV10-3 and TRBJ2-1; 8 positions match TRBD1. The germline V gene encodes CDR1 ENHRY and CDR2 SYGVKD. Trimming at V came to 8 bases and at J to 7 bases, leaving 13 bases not matched to a gene. This CDR3 has 15 residues. CDR3: CAIGRTGTTQNEQFF. In DNA form, the CDR3 reads TGTGCCATCGGCCGGACAGGGACAACACAAAATGAGCAGTTCTTC.

This clone was counted a few times. The gene calls are TRBV7-9 and TRBJ2-6, with D unclear. The CDR3 is 15 residues long. Germline assignment: CDR1 SEHNR and CDR2 FQNEAQ (reference sequence). The germline V and J ends were trimmed by 6 bases and 0 bases, with 9 bases remaining between them. The CDR3 spells CASRLDISGANVLTF. The CDR3 DNA reads as TGTGCCAGCAGACTCGACATCTCTGGGGCCAACGTCCTGACTTTC.

The rearrangement joins TRBV7-9 to TRBJ1-1; D is unresolved. There are 13 residues in the CDR3. Trimming shortened V by 5 bases and J by 10 bases, and 17 bases separated the two germline ends. Germline lookup yields CDR1 SEHNR and CDR2 FQNEAQ (reference sequence). The CDR3 coding sequence is TGTGCCAGCAGCCCAGACGCTCCCGGGAGAGCTTTCTTT. This encodes CASSPDAPGRAFF.

This clone was recorded a few times. J is TRBJ2-7 and V is TRBV10-3, with 9 bases that match TRBD2. Germline loops: CDR1 ENHRY, CDR2 SYGVKD. V lost 3 bases to trimming and J lost 0 bases; unmatched junction nucleotides: 6. The CDR3 spans 16 residues. In nucleotides, the CDR3 is TGTGCCATCAGTGACCCTAGCGGGACCGCCTCCTACGAGCAGTACTTC. Translated, it gives CAISDPSGTASYEQYF.

The chain combines TRBV18 with TRBJ2-2; no clear D. V shed 9 bases and J shed 1 base, with 3 bases lying between them. The CDR3 has 11 amino acids. CDR1 is KGHSH and CDR2 is LQKENI in the germline V gene. In nucleotides, the CDR3 is TGTGCCAGTAGGAACACCGGGGAGCTGTTTTTT. Residues: CASRNTGELFF. The full variable domain, with the rest looked up from reference TRBV18 and TRBJ2-2, is NAGVMQNPRHLVRRRGQEARLRCSPMKGHSHVYWYRQLPEEGLKFMVYLQKENIIDESGMPKERFSAEFPKEGPSILRIQQVVRGDSAAYFCASRNTGELFFGEGSRLTVL.

In its sample, this clone was seen a few times. Here the CDR3 DNA reads TGTGCCAGCAGCTTAGGGGGGACAGGGTCCGGCGAGCAGTACTTC. It specifies CASSLGGTGSGEQYF. This sequence joins TRBV7-9 and TRBJ2-7; 9 bases line up with TRBD1. V was clipped by 1 base and J by 6 bases; unmatched bases: 7. Looked up from germline, CDR1 is SEHNR and CDR2 is FQNEAQ (reference sequence). The CDR3 is 15 amino acids.

This clone has just a few counts. This sequence joins TRBV4-2 and TRBJ2-7; 8 bases agree with TRBD2. Germline V gives CDR1 LGHNA, CDR2 YNFKEQ. The CDR3 has 16 amino acids. After removal of 3 bases from V and 4 bases from J, the junction contained 11 bases not matched to a gene. CDR3 residues: CASSQEQAGESYEQYF. The CDR3 DNA sequence: TGTGCCAGCAGCCAGGAGCAAGCGGGAGAGTCGTACGAGCAGTACTTC.

This clone was detected only a few times. This sequence joins TRBV6-5 and TRBJ1-5, with TRBD1 matching over 8 bases. This CDR3 has 13 amino acids. The V gene end was trimmed by 6 bases and the J gene end by 6 bases; junction bases not matched to a gene: 4. Germline CDR1 reads MNHEY; CDR2 reads SVGAGI. The CDR3 DNA reads as TGTGCCAGCAGAGGACAGGGTAGTCAGCCCCAGCATTTT. Its translation is CASRGQGSQPQHF.

This clone was detected only a few times. CDR3 DNA sequence: TGTGCCAGCAGTTACTCCCTGACGGGAGGTACAGATACGCAGTATTTT. This encodes CASSYSLTGGTDTQYF. J is TRBJ2-3 and V is TRBV6-6; 7 bases align to TRBD2. Trimming took 0 bases from V and 3 from J; bases not matched to a gene: 6. CDR1 is MNHNY and CDR2 is SVGAGI in the germline V gene (reference sequence). CDR3 size: 16 residues.